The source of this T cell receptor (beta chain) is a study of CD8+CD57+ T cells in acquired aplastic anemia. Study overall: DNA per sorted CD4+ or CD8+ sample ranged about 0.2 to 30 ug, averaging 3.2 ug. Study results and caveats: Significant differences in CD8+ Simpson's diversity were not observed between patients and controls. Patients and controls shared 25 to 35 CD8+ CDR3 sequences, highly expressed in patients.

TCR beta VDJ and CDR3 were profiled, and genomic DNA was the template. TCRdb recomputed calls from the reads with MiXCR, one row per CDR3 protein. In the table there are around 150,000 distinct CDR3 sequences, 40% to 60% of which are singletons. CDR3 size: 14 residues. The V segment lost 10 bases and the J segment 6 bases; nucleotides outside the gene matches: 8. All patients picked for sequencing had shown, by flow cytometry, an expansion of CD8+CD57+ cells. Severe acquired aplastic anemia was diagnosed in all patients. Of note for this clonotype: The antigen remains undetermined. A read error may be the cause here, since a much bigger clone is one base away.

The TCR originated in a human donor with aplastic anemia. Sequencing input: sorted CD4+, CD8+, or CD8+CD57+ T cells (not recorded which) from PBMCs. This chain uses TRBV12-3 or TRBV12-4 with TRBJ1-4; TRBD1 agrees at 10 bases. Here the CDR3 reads CATPSGTGDEKLFF. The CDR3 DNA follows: TGTGCCACCCCATCGGGGACAGGGGATGAAAAACTGTTTTTT.